This TCR beta chain was recovered during a study of blood T cells in healthy people across ages. Study-level points and caveats: Long-lived donors had more naive CD4+ cells and higher diversity than aged donors. A roughly linear age-dependent decrease characterized TCR beta diversity per million T cells. The study regarded diversity estimates from one million T cells as underestimates. Unknown donor CMV status possibly confounded expanded clonotype changes.

With a J-beta primer mix and a sample-barcoded 5' primer, a second PCR ran about 6 to 11 cycles. Each CDR3 protein gets one entry after TCRdb re-called the 5' RACE reads with MiXCR. The sample yields nearly 1 million distinct CDR3 sequences, around 54% seen once. This clonotype was seen only a few times. The antigen is not known. The CDR3 spans 16 residues. V shed 3 bases and J 1 base; nucleotides not matched to a gene: 7. The germline V gene has CDR1 LGHNA and CDR2 YNFKEQ. The V gene is TRBV4-2, the J gene TRBJ1-1; 8 nucleotides line up with TRBD1. Sequencing was performed on blood. This sequence was found in a woman aged 60 to 75 in good health. Here the CDR3 reads CASSQVFRGQNTEAFF. In nucleotides, the CDR3 is TGTGCCAGCAGCCAGGTTTTCAGGGGGCAGAACACTGAAGCTTTCTTT.